The next 28 T cell receptor beta chains were all read from a single sample in a study of cytomegalovirus exposure and HLA in healthy donors. Sequencing used immunoSEQ multiplex PCR; TCRdb keeps in-frame clones, though not all of them. This sample has about 90,000 clones, with roughly 83% found just once. Sequencing was carried out using PBMCs. The receptors come from a woman between 18 and 29 years old in good health and CMV-seropositive.

As DNA, the CDR3 is TGTGCCAGCAGTTACGATAGGCGGTACCATGAGCAGTTCTTC. Protein sequence: CASSYDRRYHEQFF. The rearrangement links TRBV6-5 to TRBJ2-1; no reliable D call. V was clipped by 2 bases and J by 8 bases, with 13 bases between them. Germline V gene sequence: CDR1 MNHEY, CDR2 SVGAGI. This CDR3 spans 14 amino acids.

This clone appeared a single time. The chain has TRBV28 and TRBJ1-2, with D perhaps matching TRBD1 (6 bases). Trimming stripped 7 bases from V and 3 bases from J, with 12 bases between. CDR3 length: 13 residues. In germline, CDR1 is MDHEN, CDR2 SYDVKM. CDR3 region: CASKRGGDYGYTF. CDR3 bases: TGTGCCAGCAAGAGGGGGGGAGACTATGGCTACACCTTC.

The chain couples TRBV11-3 to TRBJ2-2; possible D gene TRBD1, 6 bases. V was trimmed by 5 bases and J by 2 bases, leaving 18 bases between them. CDR1 and CDR2 (germline): SGHNT, YENEEA. CDR3 length: 17 residues. The CDR3 DNA reads as TGTGCCAGCAGCCCTTCCCCGGGACACGCAAACACCGGGGAGCTGTTTTTT. Protein product: CASSPSPGHANTGELFF.

The chain is built from TRBV11-2 and TRBJ2-3, with 11 bases lining up with TRBD2. After removal of 0 bases from V and 3 bases from J, the junction contained 2 bases not matched to a gene. This CDR3 has 16 amino acids. Germline assignment: CDR1 SGHAT and CDR2 FQNNGV. CDR3 loop: CASSLDSGGGTDTQYF. The CDR3 bases are TGTGCCAGCAGCTTAGATAGCGGGGGGGGTACAGATACGCAGTATTTT.

This clone has only a few counts. The rearrangement links TRBV7-8 to TRBJ2-1; 9 positions agree with TRBD1. The CDR3 totals 16 residues. J gave up 4 bases and V 6 bases, and 10 bases lay outside the gene matches. The germline gives CDR1 SGHVS, CDR2 FQNEAQ. The CDR3 region has the DNA TGTGCCAGCAGACTTACCGGGACAGGGTTTTACAATGAGCAGTTCTTC. Translation: CASRLTGTGFYNEQFF.

The chain combines TRBV15 with TRBJ2-7, with D maybe TRBD2 (6 bases). V gave up 8 bases and J gave up 6 bases, with 23 bases separating them. Per the germline V gene, CDR1 is LNHNV and CDR2 is YYDKDF (reference sequence). This CDR3 region has 15 residues. The DNA for the CDR3 is TGTGCCACCGGGGGAGGCGGGACTCCTACGCTCGAGCAGTACTTC. The encoded protein is CATGGGGTPTLEQYF.

The chain recombines TRBV27 with TRBJ1-6; possibly TRBD1 for D (6 bases). Trimming shortened V by 3 bases and J by 7 bases, and 13 bases separated the two germline ends. This CDR3 is 15 amino acids long. Germline V gene lookup returns CDR1 MNHEY and CDR2 SMNVEV (reference sequence). The CDR3 nucleotides are TGTGCCAGCAGTTTTACAGGGCGAGACAATTCACCCCTCCACTTT. Protein product: CASSFTGRDNSPLHF.

This clone was recorded once. The chain employs TRBV5-4 and TRBJ2-7; 8 positions agree with TRBD2. With V trimmed by 4 bases and J by 0 bases, 3 bases remained unmatched. The length of the CDR3 is 14 residues. Germline V gene sequence: CDR1 SGHNT, CDR2 YYREEE (reference sequence). CDR3 amino acids: CASSPGTSSYEQYF. For the CDR3, the DNA is TGTGCCAGCAGCCCCGGGACTAGCTCCTACGAGCAGTACTTC.

This chain uses TRBV28 with TRBJ1-4; maybe TRBD1 (6 bases). Trimming took off 6 bases at V and 0 bases at J, with 14 bases between the two ends. CDR1 and CDR2 (germline): MDHEN, SYDVKM. This CDR3 is built from 16 residues. The CDR3 DNA is TGTGCCAGCAGCCCAAGGACAGAGCCAACTAATGAAAAACTGTTTTTT. It encodes CASSPRTEPTNEKLFF.

The gene calls are TRBV7-2 and TRBJ2-3; a possible D gene is TRBD2 (7 bases). V was clipped by 5 bases and J by 3 bases, with 18 bases between them. Germline lookup yields CDR1 SGHTA and CDR2 FQGNSA. The CDR3 is 16 amino acids. CDR3 residues: CASSPLGGGLTDTQYF. Here the CDR3 DNA reads TGTGCCAGCAGCCCATTGGGAGGGGGTTTGACAGATACGCAGTATTTT.

The chain links TRBV7-9 to TRBJ1-3; D is ambiguous. The V end lost 5 bases, the J end lost 0 bases, and 17 bases lay between the germline ends. The CDR3 is 17 amino acids. CDR1 is SEHNR and CDR2 is FQNEAQ in the germline V gene (reference sequence). CDR3: CASSLQPFGGSGNTIYF. The CDR3 nucleotides read TGTGCCAGCAGCCTCCAGCCGTTTGGAGGCTCTGGAAACACCATATATTTT.

This chain joins TRBV18 and TRBJ1-5; no clear D gene. CDR1 is KGHSH and CDR2 is LQKENI in the germline V gene. Trimming took off 2 bases at V and 0 bases at J, with 11 bases between the two ends. This CDR3 contains 16 residues. The CDR3 nucleotides read TGTGCCAGCTCACCATCATACTACGATAGCAATCAGCCCCAGCATTTT. It specifies CASSPSYYDSNQPQHF.

The chain recombines TRBV5-1 with TRBJ2-7; D gene uncertain. This CDR3 has 14 residues. The germline CDR1 and CDR2 sequences are SGHRS and YFSETQ. V lost 1 base and J 1 base, leaving 9 bases between the germline ends. CDR3 sequence reads: CASSLPTPSYEQYF. In nucleotides, the CDR3 is TGCGCCAGCAGCTTGCCTACCCCTTCCTACGAGCAGTACTTC.

To note about this clone: Other nucleotide sequences in the sample specify the same CDR3. CDR3: CASRYTGSGNTEAFF. The CDR3, as DNA: TGTGCCAGCAGATACACAGGGTCGGGGAACACTGAAGCTTTCTTT. The rearrangement links TRBV28 to TRBJ1-1; perhaps TRBD1 as D (6 bases). Germline V gives CDR1 MDHEN, CDR2 SYDVKM. Trimming removed 6 bases from V and 1 base from J, with 15 bases in between. The CDR3 has 15 residues.

V usage is TRBV7-8 and J usage is TRBJ2-2, with D perhaps matching TRBD1 (5 bases). The CDR3 is 17 residues long. Trimming cost V 2 bases and J 3 bases, with 16 bases left between them. Germline values: CDR1 SGHVS, CDR2 FQNEAQ. The CDR3, as DNA: TGTGCCAGCAGCTTACGAGTGGGCAGGGTACACACCGGGGAGCTGTTTTTT. Translation: CASSLRVGRVHTGELFF.

CDR3 sequence reads: CASSITGVASTNEQFF. The CDR3 DNA sequence: TGTGCCAGTAGTATCACAGGGGTTGCGAGCACTAATGAGCAGTTCTTC. The chain joins TRBV19 to TRBJ2-1; TRBD1 agrees at 7 bases. The J segment lost 7 bases and the V segment lost 3 bases, leaving 12 bases of the junction unmatched. The CDR3 is made up of 16 amino acids. In germline, CDR1 is LNHDA, CDR2 SQIVND (reference sequence).

This clone appeared a few times. CDR3 amino acids: CASSIQGSSYEQYF. CDR3 DNA sequence: TGTGCCAGCAGTATACAGGGGAGCTCCTACGAGCAGTACTTC. This chain joins TRBV2 and TRBJ2-7; 7 nucleotides line up with TRBD1. The ends lost 5 bases at V and 0 bases at J; junction bases unmatched: 4. Germline CDR1 reads SNHLY; CDR2 reads FYNNEI. The CDR3 is 14 amino acids.

The rearrangement uses TRBV30 and TRBJ1-1, with D uncertain. This CDR3 has 12 residues. Trimming pared 2 bases from V and 5 bases from J, leaving 9 bases between. CDR1 is GTSNPN and CDR2 is SVGIG in the germline V gene (reference sequence). The CDR3 DNA follows: TGTGCCTGGAGTCCAGGTGAAACTGAAGCTTTCTTT. Protein sequence: CAWSPGETEAFF.

This chain connects TRBV25-1 to TRBJ2-2; weak D call: TRBD1 (5 bases). Deletions cut 6 bases from V and 2 bases from J, with 10 bases between. CDR1 is MGHDK, CDR2 SYGVNS, per germline. This CDR3 is 14 amino acids long. In DNA form, the CDR3 reads TGTGCCAGCAGAGGGGTCTCCAACACCGGGGAGCTGTTTTTT. Translating gives CASRGVSNTGELFF.

The CDR3 DNA reads TGTGCCAGCAGCTTGGACAGGGGATATAATTCACCCCTCCACTTT. Its protein is CASSLDRGYNSPLHF. V is TRBV5-8 and J is TRBJ1-6; 7 nucleotides match TRBD1. V lost 0 bases, J lost 4 bases, and 1 base stayed unmatched. Germline CDR1 SGHTS, CDR2 YDEGEE. This CDR3 has 15 amino acids.

This rearrangement joins TRBV10-3 to TRBJ2-2, with 8 nucleotides matching TRBD2. Germline assignment: CDR1 ENHRY and CDR2 SYGVKD. J was trimmed by 0 bases and V by 5 bases; bases with no gene match: 2. The CDR3 contains 15 residues. CDR3 sequence: CAISLSGANTGELFF. The CDR3 DNA reads TGTGCCATCAGTCTTAGCGGGGCGAACACCGGGGAGCTGTTTTTT.

The chain uses TRBV27 and TRBJ2-6; 14 positions match TRBD2. Germline V gives CDR1 MNHEY, CDR2 SMNVEV (reference sequence). Losses at the gene ends were 3 bases for V and 0 bases for J; bases not matched to a gene: 7. The CDR3 spans 20 residues. For the CDR3, the DNA is TGTGCCAGCAGTTTTCGACTAGCGGGGGGGCGGTTCTCTGGGGCCAACGTCCTGACTTTC. It translates to CASSFRLAGGRFSGANVLTF.

The DNA of the CDR3 is TGTGCCAGCAGATTAAACAGTGGTCAAGAGACCCAGTACTTC. It translates to CASRLNSGQETQYF. V usage is TRBV7-9 and J usage is TRBJ2-5; D not resolved. The CDR3 is 14 amino acids. The V gene's germline CDR1 is SEHNR and CDR2 FQNEAQ (reference sequence). V lost 6 bases to trimming and J lost 2 bases, with 13 bases between them.

Here the CDR3 reads CASTRERNQPQHF. The CDR3 bases are TGCGCCAGCACCAGGGAAAGGAATCAGCCCCAGCATTTT. The genes are TRBV10-2 and TRBJ1-5; D might be TRBD1 (5 bases). This CDR3 is built from 13 residues. Germline CDR1 reads WSHSY; CDR2 reads SAAADI. V lost 7 bases, J lost 4 bases, and 11 bases lay in between.

This clone was observed a single time. The V and J genes are TRBV5-6 and TRBJ2-1, with 8 bases matching TRBD2. Germline CDR1 and CDR2: SGHDT and YYEEEE. After removal of 2 bases from V and 7 bases from J, the junction contained 5 bases not matched to a gene. The CDR3 spans 14 residues. The CDR3 here is CASSFAGGVNEQFF. CDR3 nucleotides: TGTGCCAGCAGCTTTGCGGGGGGCGTGAATGAGCAGTTCTTC.

This chain connects TRBV19 to TRBJ1-1, with D possibly matching TRBD1 (5 bases). Germline CDR1 LNHDA, CDR2 SQIVND (reference sequence). The length of the CDR3 is 15 residues. V was shortened by 5 bases and J by 5 bases, with 18 bases between the two germline ends. The CDR3 sequence is CASSPRQGVETEAFF. DNA of the CDR3: TGTGCCAGTAGTCCTCGTCAAGGGGTGGAAACTGAAGCTTTCTTT. Drawing the rest from reference TRBV19 and TRBJ1-1, the complete variable domain is DGGITQSPKYLFRKEGQNVTLSCEQNLNHDAMYWYRQDPGQGLRLIYYSQIVNDFQKGDIAEGYSVSREKKESFPLTVTSAQKNPTAFYLCASSPRQGVETEAFFGQGTRLTVV.

The V call is TRBV10-1, the J call TRBJ2-7, with 8 bases aligning to TRBD2. CDR3 length: 15 residues. Germline V gene sequence: CDR1 WNHNN, CDR2 SYGVQD (reference sequence). The trim removed 0 bases at V and 2 bases at J, leaving 3 bases unmatched. CDR3 amino acids: CASSESAGGPYEQYF. As DNA, the CDR3 is TGCGCCAGCAGTGAGTCCGCGGGGGGCCCCTACGAGCAGTACTTC.

Only a few counts were recorded for this clone. The V call is TRBV4-2, the J call TRBJ2-1, with 7 bases fitting TRBD1. The CDR3 spans 15 residues. Unmatched junction bases numbered 12, after V lost 4 bases and J lost 9 bases. CDR1 and CDR2 (germline): LGHNA, YNFKEQ. The chain's CDR3 is CASSPQGLAGAEQFF. The CDR3 DNA reads as TGTGCCAGCAGCCCACAGGGGTTGGCGGGTGCTGAGCAGTTCTTC.